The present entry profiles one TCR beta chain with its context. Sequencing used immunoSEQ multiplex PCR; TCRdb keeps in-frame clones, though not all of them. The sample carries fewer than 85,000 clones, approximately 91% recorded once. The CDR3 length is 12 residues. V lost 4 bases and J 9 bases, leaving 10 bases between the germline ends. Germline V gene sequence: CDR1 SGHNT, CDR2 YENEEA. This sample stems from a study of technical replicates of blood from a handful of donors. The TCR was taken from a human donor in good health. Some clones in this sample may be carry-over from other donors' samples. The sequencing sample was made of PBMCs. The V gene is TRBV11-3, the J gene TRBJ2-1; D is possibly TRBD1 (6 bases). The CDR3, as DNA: TGTGCCAGCAGCTCAGGGGTCGGTGAGCAGTTCTTC. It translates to CASSSGVGEQFF. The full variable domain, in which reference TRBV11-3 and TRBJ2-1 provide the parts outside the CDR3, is EAGVVQSPRYKIIEKKQPVAFWCNPISGHNTLYWYLQNLGQGPELLIRYENEEAVDDSQLPKDRFSAERLKGVDSTLKIQPAELGDSAVYLCASSSGVGEQFFGPGTRLTVL.